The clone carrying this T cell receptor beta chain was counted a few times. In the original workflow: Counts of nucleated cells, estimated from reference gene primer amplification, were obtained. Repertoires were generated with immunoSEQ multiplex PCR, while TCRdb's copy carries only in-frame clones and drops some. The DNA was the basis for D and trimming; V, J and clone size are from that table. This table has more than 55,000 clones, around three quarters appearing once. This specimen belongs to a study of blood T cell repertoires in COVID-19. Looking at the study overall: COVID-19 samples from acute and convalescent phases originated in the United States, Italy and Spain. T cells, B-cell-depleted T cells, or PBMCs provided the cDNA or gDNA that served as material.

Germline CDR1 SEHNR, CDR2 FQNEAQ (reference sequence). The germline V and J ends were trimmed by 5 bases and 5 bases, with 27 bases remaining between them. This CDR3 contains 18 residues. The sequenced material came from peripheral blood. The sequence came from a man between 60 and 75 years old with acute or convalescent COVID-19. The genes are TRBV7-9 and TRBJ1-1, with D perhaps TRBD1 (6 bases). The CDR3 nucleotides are TGTGCCAGCAGCCCTTATATTTTGGGCAGGGGCCCAGGGACTGAAGCTTTCTTT. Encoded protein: CASSPYILGRGPGTEAFF.